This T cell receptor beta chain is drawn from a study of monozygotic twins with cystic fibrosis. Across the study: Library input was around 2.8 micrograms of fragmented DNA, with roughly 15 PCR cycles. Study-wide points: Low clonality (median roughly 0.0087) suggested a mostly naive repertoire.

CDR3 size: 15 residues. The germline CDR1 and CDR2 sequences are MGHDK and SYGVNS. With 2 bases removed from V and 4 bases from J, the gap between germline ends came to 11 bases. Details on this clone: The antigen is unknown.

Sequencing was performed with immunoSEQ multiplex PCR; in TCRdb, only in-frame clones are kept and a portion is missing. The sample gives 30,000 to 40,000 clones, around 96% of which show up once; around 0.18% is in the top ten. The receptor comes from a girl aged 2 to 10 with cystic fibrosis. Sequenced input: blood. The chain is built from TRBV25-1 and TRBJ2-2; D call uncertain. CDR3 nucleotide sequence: TGTGCCAGCAGTGAAGGCGTAACCGTCACCGGGGAGCTGTTTTTT. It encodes CASSEGVTVTGELFF. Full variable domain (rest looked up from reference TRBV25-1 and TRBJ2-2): EADIYQTPRYLVIGTGKKITLECSQTMGHDKMYWYQQDPGMELHLIHYSYGVNSTEKGDLSSESTVSRIRTEHFPLTLESARPSHTSQYLCASSEGVTVTGELFFGEGSRLTVL.